Each of the 24 T cell receptor beta chains below was sequenced from the same sample in a study of T-cell memory formation after mild COVID-19. TCRdb redid the calling of the 5' RACE reads with MiXCR, one entry per CDR3 protein. Found here are just over 350,000 distinct CDR3 sequences, roughly an eighth of them singletons; the top ten hold 22%. Source material: PBMCs or a T cell subset sorted from them (not recorded which). The receptors originated from a young man who had mild COVID-19 (a few samples of this study predate the infection). Cell type and time point are not known.

This chain links TRBV4-1 with TRBJ2-1; 7 nucleotides match TRBD2. There are 15 residues in the CDR3. Germline assignment: CDR1 MGHRA and CDR2 YSYEKL. V lost 4 bases, J lost 8 bases, and 11 bases stayed unmatched. CDR3 sequence: CASSPRGDVQYEQFF. CDR3 nucleotide sequence: TGCGCCAGCAGCCCCCGGGGGGACGTACAGTATGAGCAGTTCTTC.

This chain uses TRBV15 with TRBJ1-5; TRBD1 matches at 9 bases. The CDR3 spans 18 residues. J lost 0 bases, V lost 0 bases, and 6 bases had no gene match. Germline-derived CDR1 and CDR2 are LNHNV and YYDKDF (reference sequence). The chain's CDR3 is CATSRDQRTGDSNQPQHF. The CDR3 DNA reads TGTGCCACCAGCAGAGACCAGAGGACAGGGGATAGCAATCAGCCCCAGCATTTT.

The chain couples TRBV5-1 to TRBJ2-2; the match to TRBD2 covers 8 bases. This CDR3 has 17 amino acids. Germline-derived CDR1 and CDR2 are SGHRS and YFSETQ. After removal of 0 bases from V and 2 bases from J, the junction contained 6 bases not matched to a gene. The CDR3 sequence: CASSLVVSGENTGELFF. The CDR3, as DNA: TGCGCCAGCAGCTTGGTCGTTAGCGGGGAAAACACCGGGGAGCTGTTTTTT.

This clonotype showed up just a few times. The chain is built from TRBV7-3 and TRBJ2-1; D is undetermined. Trimming removed 5 bases from V and 5 bases from J, with 10 bases in between. The CDR3 loop spans 13 amino acids. The germline CDR1 and CDR2 sequences are SGHTA and FQGTGA. The chain's CDR3 is CASSADGNNEQFF. The CDR3 DNA reads TGTGCCAGCAGCGCCGATGGCAACAATGAGCAGTTCTTC.

Ten or more counts support this clonotype. The CDR3 DNA follows: TGCAGCGCTCGTAGGGGGCTAGCGTACACTGAAGCTTTCTTT. Protein: CSARRGLAYTEAFF. The genes are TRBV29-1 and TRBJ1-1; TRBD1 matches 7 bases. Germline trimming cut 7 bases from V and 3 bases from J; bases unmatched to any gene: 11. The CDR3 has 14 residues. Germline values: CDR1 SQVTM, CDR2 ANQGSEA.

This rearrangement joins TRBV18 to TRBJ2-2; 8 positions match TRBD1. CDR1 and CDR2 (germline): KGHSH, LQKENI. This CDR3 has 16 amino acids. Trimming cost V 6 bases and J 4 bases; bases outside gene matches: 10. The CDR3 region has the DNA TGTGCCAGCTCGCTCGGACAGGGCGTGGGCACCGGGGAGCTGTTTTTT. It translates to CASSLGQGVGTGELFF.

In this sample, this clonotype turned up a few times. The rearrangement links TRBV19 to TRBJ2-7; 7 bases fit TRBD1. CDR1 and CDR2 from the germline V gene are LNHDA and SQIVND (reference sequence). This CDR3 is 13 amino acids long. J gave up 3 bases and V 11 bases, and 10 bases lay outside the gene matches. This CDR3 reads CASSTGLGYEQYF. The CDR3 region has the DNA TGTGCCTCCTCGACAGGGCTCGGCTACGAGCAGTACTTC.

This clonotype was observed a few times. V and J are TRBV20-1 and TRBJ1-6; weak D call: TRBD1 (5 bases). CDR3 size: 16 residues. Germline CDR1 is DFQATT and CDR2 is SNEGSKA (reference sequence). The ends were cut back, 3 bases at V and 0 bases at J, with 12 bases in the middle. The CDR3 loop is CSARAGRSSYNSPLHF. CDR3 in DNA: TGCAGTGCTAGGGCAGGGCGGAGCTCCTATAATTCACCCCTCCACTTT.

The chain links TRBV6-5 to TRBJ1-6; 9 positions agree with TRBD1. The CDR3 has 15 amino acids. From germline, CDR1 is MNHEY and CDR2 SVGAGI. V dropped 4 bases and J dropped 5; count of bases not matched to a gene: 3. The CDR3 region has the DNA TGTGCCAGCAGTTCGGGACAGGGTCATAATTCACCCCTCCACTTT. This sequence encodes CASSSGQGHNSPLHF.

This clonotype was counted at least ten times. The chain carries TRBV6-5 and TRBJ2-7, with 12 positions matching TRBD2. The CDR3 loop spans 14 amino acids. The junction had 1 base not matched to a gene; V was cut back by 6 bases and J by 1 base. The V gene's germline CDR1 is MNHEY and CDR2 SVGAGI. Here the CDR3 DNA reads TGTGCCAGCAGCACTAGCGGGGGGTCCTACGAGCAGTACTTC. Its protein is CASSTSGGSYEQYF.

The rearrangement joins TRBV20-1 to TRBJ1-5; 10 bases agree with TRBD1. This CDR3 has 14 residues. V trimming: 1 base; J trimming: 5 bases; junction bases outside the gene matches: 2. CDR1 and CDR2 from the germline V gene are DFQATT and SNEGSKA (reference sequence). The CDR3 DNA is TGCAGTGCTAGAGGGACAGGGGGATATCAGCCCCAGCATTTT. This sequence encodes CSARGTGGYQPQHF.

This clonotype has more than one count but fewer than ten. This sequence joins TRBV7-9 and TRBJ1-1, with unresolved D. The CDR3 runs to 17 residues. V lost 5 bases to trimming and J lost 1 base, with 20 bases between them. CDR1 is SEHNR, CDR2 FQNEAQ, per germline (reference sequence). CDR3 protein: CASSNTKTRAANTEAFF. CDR3 in DNA: TGTGCCAGCAGCAATACCAAGACCCGGGCTGCGAACACTGAAGCTTTCTTT.

This clonotype was observed a single time. The chain combines TRBV2 with TRBJ2-1; 10 positions match TRBD1. The CDR3 is made up of 15 amino acids. Germline CDR1 and CDR2: SNHLY and FYNNEI. J was trimmed by 2 bases and V by 4 bases; bases with no gene match: 2. This chain's CDR3 is CASSGDRGPYNEQFF. Written as DNA, the CDR3 is TGTGCCAGCAGTGGGGACAGGGGACCCTACAATGAGCAGTTCTTC.

At least ten counts were recorded for this clonotype. The CDR3 sequence is CASSLRLHEQYF. The CDR3 region has the DNA TGTGCCAGCAGCTTACGGCTTCACGAGCAGTACTTC. This chain uses TRBV7-9 with TRBJ2-7; D is ambiguous. The V end was cut by 2 bases, the J end by 5 bases, with 7 bases between. Germline loops: CDR1 SEHNR, CDR2 FQNEAQ (reference sequence). The CDR3 length is 12 residues. The full variable domain, in which reference TRBV7-9 and TRBJ2-7 provide the parts outside the CDR3, is DTGVSQNPRHKITKRGQNVTFRCDPISEHNRLYWYRQTLGQGPEFLTYFQNEAQLEKSRLLSDRFSAERPKGSFSTLEIQRTEQGDSAMYLCASSLRLHEQYFGPGTRLTVT.

This clonotype has just a few counts. The chain links TRBV7-2 to TRBJ1-2; 7 nucleotides line up with TRBD1. J lost 7 bases, V lost 3 bases, and 2 bases had no gene match. The CDR3 runs 12 residues. Germline CDR1 reads SGHTA; CDR2 reads FQGNSA. The CDR3 reads CASSLTGFGYTF. The CDR3 bases are TGTGCCAGCAGCTTGACAGGGTTTGGCTACACCTTC.

This clonotype was picked up many times. The chain is built from TRBV7-9 and TRBJ1-1; D perhaps matches TRBD1 (6 bases). Per germline, CDR1 SEHNR and CDR2 FQNEAQ (reference sequence). This CDR3 is 16 amino acids long. Trimming removed 5 bases from V and 1 base from J, with 17 bases in between. As DNA, the CDR3 is TGTGCCAGCAGCCGCGAGAGGGGGATGGGGAACACTGAAGCTTTCTTT. This gives the protein CASSRERGMGNTEAFF.

At least ten counts were recorded for this clonotype. The V and J genes are TRBV5-1 and TRBJ2-1; D might be TRBD2 (5 bases). CDR1 and CDR2 (germline): SGHRS, YFSETQ. CDR3 length: 13 amino acids. Trimming shortened V by 5 bases and J by 8 bases, and 14 bases separated the two germline ends. For the CDR3, the DNA is TGCGCCAGCAGAGAGGGCGTTTGGTATGAGCAGTTCTTC. Its protein product is CASREGVWYEQFF.

This clonotype showed up just a few times. The genes are TRBV5-1 and TRBJ2-7; tentative D call: TRBD2 (7 bases). CDR3 length: 15 residues. The V end was cut by 3 bases, the J end by 7 bases, with 20 bases between. Germline V lookup: CDR1 SGHRS, CDR2 YFSETQ. The CDR3, as DNA: TGCGCCAGCAGCTCCTGGGGGGGCGGCAATGAGGAGCAGTACTTC. Amino acid sequence: CASSSWGGGNEEQYF.

The sample holds many counts of this clonotype. The chain is built from TRBV5-6 and TRBJ2-3; D is unresolved. Between the trimmed V and J ends, which lost 4 bases and 0 bases, there was a span of 9 bases. The CDR3 runs 14 residues. CDR1 and CDR2 from the germline V gene are SGHDT and YYEEEE. As DNA, the CDR3 is TGTGCCAGCAGCCTATGGGGTAGCACAGATACGCAGTATTTT. Protein product: CASSLWGSTDTQYF.

This clonotype was seen only a few times. The genes are TRBV6-6 and TRBJ1-1; unclear D gene. V lost 2 bases and J lost 11, with 12 bases in between. Germline values: CDR1 MNHNY, CDR2 SVGAGI (reference sequence). The CDR3 length is 12 residues. The chain's CDR3 is CASSYGEGLAFF. The CDR3 nucleotides read TGTGCCAGCAGTTACGGCGAGGGTCTGGCTTTCTTT.

The gene calls are TRBV29-1 and TRBJ1-2, with TRBD1 matching over 8 bases. With 7 bases clipped from V and 6 bases from J, the junction kept 7 bases outside the gene matches. Germline CDR1 reads SQVTM; CDR2 reads ANQGSEA. The length of the CDR3 is 12 residues. CDR3 in amino acids: CSGSDRGNGYTF. The CDR3, as DNA: TGCAGCGGCAGTGACAGGGGAAATGGCTACACCTTC. The full variable domain, its missing parts supplied by reference TRBV29-1 and TRBJ1-2, is SAVISQKPSRDICQRGTSLTIQCQVDSQVTMMFWYRQQPGQSLTLIATANQGSEATYESGFVIDKFPISRPNLTFSTLTVSNMSPEDSSIYLCSGSDRGNGYTFGSGTRLTVV.

This sequence joins TRBV5-1 and TRBJ1-3; D is unclear. The ends were cut back, 0 bases at V and 5 bases at J, with 9 bases in the middle. The CDR3 is 14 amino acids. CDR1 and CDR2 from the germline V gene are SGHRS and YFSETQ. CDR3: CASSLEALRNTIYF. CDR3 nucleotides: TGCGCCAGCAGCTTGGAAGCCCTTAGAAACACCATATATTTT.

V gene TRBV20-1 combines with J gene TRBJ1-6; 7 positions match TRBD1. The ends lost 5 bases at V and 6 bases at J; junction bases unmatched: 10. The CDR3 sequence is 15 residues long. From germline, CDR1 is DFQATT and CDR2 SNEGSKA (reference sequence). The CDR3 protein is CSARTTGKSNSPLHF. The DNA for the CDR3 is TGCAGTGCTCGAACGACAGGGAAGAGTAATTCACCCCTCCACTTT.

The CDR3 here is CASSFGTGGGMPQHF. As DNA, the CDR3 is TGTGCCAGCAGCTTCGGGACAGGGGGCGGGATGCCCCAGCATTTT. The chain combines TRBV5-6 with TRBJ1-5; 12 positions match TRBD1. The trim removed 2 bases at V and 9 bases at J, leaving 6 bases unmatched. The CDR3 spans 15 residues. CDR1 is SGHDT and CDR2 is YYEEEE in the germline V gene.